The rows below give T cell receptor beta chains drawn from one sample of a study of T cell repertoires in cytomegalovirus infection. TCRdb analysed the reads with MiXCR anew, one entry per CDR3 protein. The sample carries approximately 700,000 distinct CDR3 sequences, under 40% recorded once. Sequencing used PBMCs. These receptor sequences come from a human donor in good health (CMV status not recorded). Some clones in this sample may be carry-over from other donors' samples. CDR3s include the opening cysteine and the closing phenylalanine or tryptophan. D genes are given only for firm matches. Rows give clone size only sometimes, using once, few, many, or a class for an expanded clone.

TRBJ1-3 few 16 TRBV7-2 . CASSLGNSGAGNTIYF TGTGCCAGCAGCTTAGGGAACTCGGGGGCTGGAAACACCATATATTTT
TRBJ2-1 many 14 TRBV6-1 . CASRRDSSYNEQFF TGTGCCAGCAGGCGGGACAGCTCCTACAATGAGCAGTTCTTC
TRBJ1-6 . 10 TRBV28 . CATGVQPLHF TGTGCCACCGGGGTACAACCCCTCCACTTT
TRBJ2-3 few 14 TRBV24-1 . CATSRGIGADTQYF TGTGCCACCAGTCGGGGAATTGGTGCAGATACGCAGTATTTT
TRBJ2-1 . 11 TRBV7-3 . CASSSGLEQFF TGTGCCAGCAGCTCCGGACTAGAGCAGTTCTTC
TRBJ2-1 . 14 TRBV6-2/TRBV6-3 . CASSPQLSVREQFF TGTGCCAGCAGCCCCCAACTGTCAGTGAGAGAGCAGTTCTTC
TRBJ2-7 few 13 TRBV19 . CASSMWGEYEQYF TGTGCCAGTAGTATGTGGGGCGAGTACGAGCAGTACTTC
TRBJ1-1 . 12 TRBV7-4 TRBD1 CASSSGDRVAFF TGTGCCAGCAGCTCGGGTGACAGGGTAGCTTTCTTT
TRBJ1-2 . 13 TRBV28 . CSISLSVFNGYTF TGTTCCATCAGTTTGTCGGTGTTTAATGGCTACACCTTC
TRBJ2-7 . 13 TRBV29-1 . CSVVRAPGEEQYF TGCAGCGTTGTACGCGCTCCGGGCGAGGAGCAGTACTTC
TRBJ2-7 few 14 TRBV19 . CASSGLGSNYEQYF TGTGCCAGTAGTGGCTTGGGGAGTAACTACGAGCAGTACTTC
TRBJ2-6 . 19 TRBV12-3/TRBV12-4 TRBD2 CAISEGWVGGALGANVLTF TGTGCCATCTCAGAGGGGTGGGTGGGAGGGGCTCTAGGGGCCAACGTCCTGACTTTC
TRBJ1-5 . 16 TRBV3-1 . CASSQVGSWRDQPQHF TGTGCCAGCAGCCAAGTGGGTAGTTGGCGGGATCAGCCCCAGCATTTT
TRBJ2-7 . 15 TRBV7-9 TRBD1 CASSPTSTGRYEQYF TGTGCCAGCAGCCCTACATCGACAGGGAGATACGAGCAGTACTTC
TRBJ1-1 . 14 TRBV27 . CASSLSGKGTEAFF TGTGCCAGCAGTTTATCCGGGAAGGGGACTGAAGCTTTCTTT
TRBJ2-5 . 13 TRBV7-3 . CASSFGVRETQYF TGTGCCAGCAGCTTCGGGGTCCGTGAGACCCAGTACTTC
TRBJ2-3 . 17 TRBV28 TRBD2 CASSSPPLAGGTDTQYF TGTGCCAGCAGCTCACCTCCCCTAGCGGGGGGCACAGATACGCAGTATTTT
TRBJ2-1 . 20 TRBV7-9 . CASSFGSHTQPYSSYNEQFF TGTGCCAGCAGCTTTGGGAGCCACACCCAACCTTATAGCTCCTACAATGAGCAGTTCTTC
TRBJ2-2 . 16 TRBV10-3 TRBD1 CAISESQGASTGELFF TGTGCCATCAGTGAGTCCCAGGGGGCGAGCACCGGGGAGCTGTTTTTT
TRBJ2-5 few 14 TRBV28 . CASSFRAGGETQYF TGTGCCAGCAGTTTCCGAGCAGGTGGGGAGACCCAGTACTTC
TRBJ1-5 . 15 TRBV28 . CASSFRRGGNQPQHF TGTGCCAGCAGTTTTAGGAGGGGCGGCAATCAGCCCCAGCATTTT
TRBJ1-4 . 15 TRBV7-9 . CASSPRGGENEKLFF TGTGCCAGCAGCCCCCGGGGAGGGGAGAATGAAAAACTGTTTTTT
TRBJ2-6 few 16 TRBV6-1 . CASSEYLGPGANVLTF TGTGCCAGCAGTGAGTATCTTGGGCCTGGGGCCAACGTCCTGACTTTC
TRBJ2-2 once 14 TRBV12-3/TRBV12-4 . CASRQGADTGELFF TGTGCCAGCCGACAAGGGGCGGACACCGGGGAGCTGTTTTTT
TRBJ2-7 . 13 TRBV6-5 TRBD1 CATPDRGLYEQYF TGTGCCACCCCGGACAGGGGTCTCTACGAGCAGTACTTC
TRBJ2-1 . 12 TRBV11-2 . CASSPGGADQFF TGTGCCAGCAGCCCAGGGGGGGCAGATCAGTTCTTC
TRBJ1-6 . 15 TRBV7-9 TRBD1 CASSLDRGPNSPLHF TGTGCCAGCAGCTTAGACAGGGGGCCCAATTCACCCCTCCACTTT
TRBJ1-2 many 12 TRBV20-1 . CSALYLEYGYTF TGCAGTGCTCTATATTTAGAATATGGCTACACCTTC
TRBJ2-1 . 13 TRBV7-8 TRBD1 CASRLDRHNEQFF TGTGCCAGCAGGCTGGACAGGCACAATGAGCAGTTCTTC
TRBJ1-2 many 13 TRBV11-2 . CASSLSNLYGYTF TGTGCCAGCAGCTTAAGCAATCTCTATGGCTACACCTTC
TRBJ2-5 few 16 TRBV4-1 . CASSQPDKGAGETQYF TGCGCCAGCAGCCAGCCCGACAAGGGGGCGGGGGAGACCCAGTACTTC
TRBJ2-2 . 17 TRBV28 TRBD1 CASSFFWDRGFTGELFF TGTGCCAGCAGTTTTTTTTGGGACAGGGGGTTCACCGGGGAGCTGTTTTTT
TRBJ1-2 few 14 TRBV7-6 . CASSLENGDYGYTF TGTGCCAGCAGCTTAGAAAACGGGGACTATGGCTACACCTTC
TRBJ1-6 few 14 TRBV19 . CASRGTASNSPLHF TGTGCCAGCCGGGGGACGGCGAGTAATTCACCCCTCCACTTT
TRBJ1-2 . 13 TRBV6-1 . CASSESREAKDTF TGTGCCAGCAGTGAAAGCAGGGAAGCGAAAGACACCTTC
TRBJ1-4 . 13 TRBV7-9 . CASSSTGYEKLFF TGTGCCAGCAGCTCCACGGGATATGAAAAACTGTTTTTT
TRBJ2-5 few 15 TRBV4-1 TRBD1 CASSQGQGNQETQYF TGCGCCAGCAGCCAAGGACAGGGTAACCAAGAGACCCAGTACTTC
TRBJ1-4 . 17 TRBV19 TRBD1 CASSPWTGGITNEKLFF TGTGCCAGTAGTCCTTGGACAGGGGGCATTACTAATGAAAAACTGTTTTTT
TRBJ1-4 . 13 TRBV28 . CASSAPGNEKLFF TGTGCCAGCAGTGCCCCGGGTAATGAAAAACTGTTTTTT
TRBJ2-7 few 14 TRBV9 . CASSVGTDPYEQYF TGTGCCAGCAGCGTCGGGACCGATCCCTACGAGCAGTACTTC
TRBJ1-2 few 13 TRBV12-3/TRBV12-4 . CASSLGIRWGYTF TGTGCCAGCAGTCTCGGGATCCGGTGGGGCTACACCTTC
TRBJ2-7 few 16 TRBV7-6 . CASSSGLTSSSYEQYF TGTGCCAGCAGCTCGGGGTTGACCTCCAGCTCCTACGAGCAGTACTTC
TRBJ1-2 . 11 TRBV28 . CASRAEYGYTF TGTGCCAGCAGGGCAGAGTATGGCTACACCTTC
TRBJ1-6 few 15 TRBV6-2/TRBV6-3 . CASSYYGNRYSPLHF TGTGCCAGCAGTTACTATGGGAATCGGTACTCACCCCTCCACTTT
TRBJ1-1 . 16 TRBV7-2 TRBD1 CASSLLGQRSTIEAFF TGTGCCAGCAGCTTACTGGGACAGCGGTCTACCATTGAAGCTTTCTTT
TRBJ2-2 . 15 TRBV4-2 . CASSRVGSGTGELFF TGTGCCAGCAGCCGCGTCGGGAGTGGAACCGGGGAGCTGTTTTTT
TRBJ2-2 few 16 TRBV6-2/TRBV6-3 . CASSYDGDANTGELFF TGTGCCAGCAGTTACGACGGGGACGCGAACACCGGGGAGCTGTTTTTT
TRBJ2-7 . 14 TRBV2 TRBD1 CASSDRDSSYEQYF TGTGCCAGCAGTGACCGGGACAGCTCCTACGAGCAGTACTTC
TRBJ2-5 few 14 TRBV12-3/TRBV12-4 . CASSQIQGGETQYF TGTGCCAGCAGTCAAATTCAGGGTGGAGAGACCCAGTACTTC
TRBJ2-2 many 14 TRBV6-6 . CASSGGTNTGELFF TGTGCCAGCAGTGGGGGCACTAACACCGGGGAGCTGTTTTTT
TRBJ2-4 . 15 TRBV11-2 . CASSFLAGRKDIQYF TGTGCCAGCAGCTTCCTTGCAGGAAGGAAGGACATTCAGTACTTC
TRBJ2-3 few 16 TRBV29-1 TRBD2 CSVENLGLAVTDTQYF TGCAGCGTTGAAAACCTCGGACTAGCGGTTACAGATACGCAGTATTTT
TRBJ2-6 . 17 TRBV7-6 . CASSSGQIGSGANVLTF TGTGCCAGCAGCTCCGGACAGATAGGCTCTGGGGCCAACGTCCTGACTTTC
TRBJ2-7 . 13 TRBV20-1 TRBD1 CSARVGGNHEQYF TGCAGTGCTAGAGTAGGGGGCAATCACGAGCAGTACTTC
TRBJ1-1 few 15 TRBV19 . CASSIGGTPNTEAFF TGTGCCAGTAGTATTGGAGGCACACCGAACACTGAAGCTTTCTTT
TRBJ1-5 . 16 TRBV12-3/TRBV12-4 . CASSFATPGGNQPQHF TGTGCCAGCAGTTTCGCGACTCCTGGGGGCAATCAGCCCCAGCATTTT
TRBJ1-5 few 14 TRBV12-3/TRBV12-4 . CASSLQGPGQPQHF TGTGCCAGCAGTTTACAGGGGCCGGGGCAGCCCCAGCATTTT